The clone carrying this T cell receptor (beta chain) was seen once. The antigen is undetermined. The data stem from a study of a mutant IDH1 vaccine in newly diagnosed glioma. Study in general: Initiation of the vaccine course occurred 4-6 weeks after radiotherapy alone, or alongside temozolomide cycles. Overall study findings and caveats: Vaccine-induced responses were seen in 93.3% of patients, spanning several MHC alleles.

As for time point: week 35, safety follow-up. With topical imiquimod, each dose of the vaccine consisted of 300 ug of mutant IDH1 20-mer peptide. Astrocytomas found in donors were new, WHO grade 3 or 4, IDH1-mutant and ATRX-lost. This CDR3 is built from 15 residues. The junction had 6 bases not matched to a gene; V was cut back by 5 bases and J by 0 bases. The germline V gene has CDR1 MNHNS and CDR2 SASEGT. TCRdb's copy holds only in-frame clones and misses some; the assay was immunoSEQ multiplex PCR. The table lists tens of thousands of clones, around 78% of them singletons. The source of this sequence is a man aged 40-49 years with glioma. The V and J genes are TRBV6-1 and TRBJ2-7; 8 bases line up with TRBD2. The starting material was PBMCs, obtained from a glioma patient whose treatment included an IDH1 peptide vaccine. The CDR3 DNA reads TGTGCCAGCAGTCCTACTAGCGGAGCCTCCTACGAGCAGTACTTC. Residues: CASSPTSGASYEQYF.